This entry describes one T cell receptor (beta chain). It has no known antigen specificity. For each CD8+ T cell subset, flow sorting was done in triplicate, and 310,000 or so cells per subset went directly into RLT lysis buffer. To keep memory contaminants out, a stringent definition of naive CD8+ T cells was applied: CD45RO-CCR7+CD27+CD95-. Standard density gradient centrifugation was used to isolate peripheral blood mononuclear cells from buffy coats. Naive CXCR3-negative and CXCR3-positive CD8+ T cells were flow-sorted on a FACSAria III. An RNeasy Mini Kit was used to extract total RNA from the sorted cells. The sample belongs to a study of CXCR3-negative and CXCR3-positive naive CD8 T cells (dated by TCRdb to between 2019 and 2020). At the level of the whole study: In total, some 150 million TRB reads were obtained, corresponding to roughly 1.5 +/- 0.3 million reads per library. The diversity and physicochemical repertoire analyses included approximately ten donors pooled from two independent experiments. TRBV-TRBJ cluster analysis included naive subsets from about 5 donors and memory cells from 3 donors.

Sequenced using a NextSeq 550. The Human TCR Profiling Kit (MiLaboratory) was used to prepare UMI-labeled 5' RACE TRB cDNA libraries. cDNA synthesis used the entire amount of extracted RNA, and PCR amplification then used the entire amount of cDNA produced. Libraries were prepared in parallel using an identical number of PCR cycles. Per the authors' processing: With a requirement of at least two reads per UMI, MIGEC and MiXCR extracted about 52,000 +/- 9,100 unique UMI-labeled TRB cDNA molecules per library. On average, each library contained roughly 40,000 +/- 10,000 functional in-frame TRB CDR3 nucleotide clonotypes without stop codons. After downsampling to 5000 UMI-labeled TRB molecules per sample, diversity metrics such as normalized Shannon-Wiener and Chao1 were calculated in VDJtools. VDJtools computed clonotype-size-weighted physicochemical properties of the central five CDR3 residues: interaction energy, strength, volume and Kidera factor 4. TCRdb reprocessed the reads and lists each CDR3 protein sequence as a single entry, with no DNA. TCRdb's processing, not the authors', yielded these V and J calls. Per the sample table, the count is about 120,000 distinct CDR3 sequences. In total, the top ten clones hold roughly 0.59% of the sample.

There are 14 amino acids in the CDR3, from cysteine to phenylalanine inclusive. DNA is not on record. Via the germline V gene, CDR1 is ENHRY and CDR2 SYGVKD. General conclusions and limits of the study: CXCR3 expression partially decreased after cryopreservation, so most assays used freshly isolated PBMCs. TRB CDR3s from CXCR3-positive naive cells showed higher hydrophobicity (lower Kidera factor 4), lower energy, and higher strength and volume indices than CXCR3-negative naive cells. Within the same donor, TRBV-TRBJ usage looked similar between naive CXCR3-negative and CXCR3-positive cells, but memory cells had distinct patterns. Comparably high repertoire diversity was found in both naive subsets, whereas much lower repertoire diversity was found in memory CD8+ T cells. Because surface CD5, which is linked to self-reactivity in mice, was comparable between the naive subsets, TCR interaction strength was also inferred from the physicochemical properties of TRB CDR3s.

The sequencing sample was made of naive CXCR3+ CD8+ T cells from blood. Taken with the paper, the label for cell subset or site translates to: CD45RO-CCR7+CD27+CD95- naive CD8+ T cells expressing CXCR3 (TNR3+). The source of this sequence is a human donor in good health. Some clones in this sample may be carry-over from other donors' samples. Rearrangement joined TRBV10-3 to TRBJ2-3. For the CDR3, the sequence is CAIGLDTIADTQYF.